The clone carrying this T cell receptor (beta chain) was recorded only once. What it binds is unknown. The assay was immunoSEQ multiplex PCR, and TCRdb's table has in-frame clones only and misses some. The table has 35,000 to 45,000 clones, about 67% seen once. CDR1 SGHNT and CDR2 YYREEE come from the germline V gene (reference sequence). This CDR3 has 14 amino acids. With V trimmed by 1 base and J by 11 bases, 7 bases remained unmatched. The sample originates from a study of radiotherapy plus CTLA-4 blockade in lung cancer. Study details: Objective response rate was around 20%; disease control rate, 31%. Overall study findings and caveats: Among reported predictors of response, early blood T cell clone dynamics with interferon-beta performed best.

The sequence came from a human donor with non-small cell lung cancer who had a partial response to radiotherapy plus ipilimumab. The chain is built from TRBV5-4 and TRBJ2-1; 9 bases fit TRBD2. Sequences were derived from peripheral blood, sampled from a patient treated with radiotherapy plus ipilimumab. CDR3 bases: TGTGCCAGCAGCTTGACCGGGACTAGCTTCAAGCAGTTCTTC. It specifies CASSLTGTSFKQFF. Based on the CDR3 plus reference TRBV5-4 and TRBJ2-1, the full variable domain is ETGVTQSPTHLIKTRGQQVTLRCSSQSGHNTVSWYQQALGQGPQFIFQYYREEENGRGNFPPRFSGLQFPNYSSELNVNALELDDSALYLCASSLTGTSFKQFFGPGTRLTVL.